This TCR beta chain is from a study of vaccination and CD4 T cells after COVID-19. Overall study context: Two doses of either BNT162b2 or mRNA-1273 vaccine went to participants.

In this sample, this clonotype turned up a few times. Its antigen remains unidentified. With the Oncomine TCR Beta short-read assay, DNA from cultured CD4+ T cells was sequenced. TCRdb re-called the PCR reads with MiXCR, one entry per CDR3 protein. Of 20,000 or so distinct CDR3 sequences listed, under 60% are singletons. The germline CDR1 and CDR2 sequences are MNHNS and SASEGT. The CDR3 spans 16 residues. J gave up 4 bases and V 10 bases, and 10 bases lay outside the gene matches. Treatment here: roughly ten-day PBMC culture with coronavirus spike peptide pools or control peptides (ViraFEST assay). Expansion of antigen-specific T cells with peptide pools by ViraFEST preceded sequencing of TCRs.

This specimen consisted of CD4+ T cells from blood, cultured in vitro, obtained after SARS-CoV-2 vaccination. The sequence was collected from a human donor who had recovered from COVID-19. The gene calls are TRBV6-1 and TRBJ2-2; 12 nucleotides match TRBD1. The CDR3 is CATTGDRGQGTGELFF. The CDR3 DNA reads TGTGCCACAACCGGGGACAGGGGGCAGGGCACCGGGGAGCTGTTTTTT.